Shown below are 18 T cell receptor beta chains from a single sample sequenced in a study of T cell responses to AZD1222 COVID-19 vaccine. The table came from immunoSEQ multiplex PCR; TCRdb's copy has only in-frame clones and leaves some out. Seen here are fewer than 150,000 clones, approximately 90% observed once, and the top ten hold over 3%. Material: peripheral blood, obtained 28 days after the second AZD1222 dose. These receptors were taken from an adult who received the AZD1222 COVID-19 vaccine.

This chain joins TRBV7-2 and TRBJ2-7; D perhaps matches TRBD2 (6 bases). CDR1 is SGHTA, CDR2 FQGNSA, per germline. The CDR3 is 13 residues long. V was trimmed by 3 bases and J by 6 bases, leaving 12 bases between them. The CDR3 here is CASSFGGQGEQYF. The CDR3 nucleotides read TGTGCCAGCAGCTTCGGAGGGCAGGGCGAGCAGTACTTC. The full variable domain, rest sourced from reference TRBV7-2 and TRBJ2-7, is GAGVSQSPSNKVTEKGKDVELRCDPISGHTALYWYRQSLGQGLEFLIYFQGNSAPDKSGLPSDRFSAERTGGSVSTLTIQRTQQEDSAVYLCASSFGGQGEQYFGPGTRLTVT.

The J gene is TRBJ2-1, the V gene TRBV19; D not certain. This CDR3 comprises 11 residues. V lost 0 bases, J lost 14 bases, and 8 bases lay in between. The germline gives CDR1 LNHDA, CDR2 SQIVND (reference sequence). CDR3 amino acids: CASSIDLRKFF. The CDR3, as DNA: TGTGCCAGTAGTATAGATCTGAGAAAGTTCTTC.

This sequence joins TRBV19 and TRBJ1-2, with 7 bases aligning to TRBD1. The CDR3 contains 13 residues. Trimming removed 8 bases from V and 4 bases from J; junction bases left unmatched: 7. CDR1 LNHDA and CDR2 SQIVND come from the germline V gene (reference sequence). DNA for the CDR3: TGTGCCAGTCGACAGGGAAGGGGCTATGGCTACACCTTC. It codes for CASRQGRGYGYTF. The whole variable domain, filled in from reference TRBV19 and TRBJ1-2, reads DGGITQSPKYLFRKEGQNVTLSCEQNLNHDAMYWYRQDPGQGLRLIYYSQIVNDFQKGDIAEGYSVSREKKESFPLTVTSAQKNPTAFYLCASRQGRGYGYTFGSGTRLTVV.

The V and J genes are TRBV6-5 and TRBJ1-3, with TRBD1 identical over 8 bases. V lost 6 bases, J lost 2 bases, and 3 bases stayed unmatched. This CDR3 is 14 amino acids long. The germline V gene encodes CDR1 MNHEY and CDR2 SVGAGI. As DNA, the CDR3 is TGTGCCAGCAGCTTCAGGGGGCCTGGAAACACCATATATTTT. Translation gives CASSFRGPGNTIYF.

This clone was picked up one time. The V and J genes are TRBV28 and TRBJ1-5, with a possible D match to TRBD1 (5 bases). This CDR3 has 16 residues. Per the germline V gene, CDR1 is MDHEN and CDR2 is SYDVKM. V lost 5 bases and J 1 base, leaving 15 bases between the germline ends. CDR3 in amino acids: CASSQPQGGSNQPQHF. CDR3 DNA sequence: TGTGCCAGCAGTCAACCCCAGGGCGGCAGCAATCAGCCCCAGCATTTT.

The rearrangement joins TRBV5-1 to TRBJ1-5; D uncertain. Trimming removed 0 bases at V and 3 bases at J, with 10 bases between. The CDR3 is 15 residues long. Germline CDR1 and CDR2: SGHRS and YFSETQ. CDR3 coding DNA: TGCGCCAGCAGCTTGGAGGCAGGCAACAATCAGCCCCAGCATTTT. Translation: CASSLEAGNNQPQHF.

The gene calls are TRBV29-1 and TRBJ2-1, with TRBD1 matching over 8 bases. V shed 7 bases, J shed 8 bases, and the junction held 4 bases outside the gene matches. CDR1 SQVTM and CDR2 ANQGSEA come from the germline V gene. CDR3 length: 11 amino acids. The chain's CDR3 is CSAPQGDEQFF. The CDR3 DNA reads as TGCAGCGCCCCACAGGGGGATGAGCAGTTCTTC.

J is TRBJ1-1 and V is TRBV11-3; D is possibly TRBD1 (5 bases). CDR3 length: 14 residues. V shed 3 bases and J shed 8 bases, with 16 bases lying between them. The germline V gene has CDR1 SGHNT and CDR2 YENEEA. CDR3 protein: CASSLLGDSSEAFF. For the CDR3, the DNA is TGTGCCAGCAGCTTGCTGGGGGACTCATCAGAAGCTTTCTTT.

The chain has TRBV14 and TRBJ2-5; 7 positions match TRBD2. This CDR3 comprises 14 residues. Germline CDR1 SGHDN, CDR2 FVKESK. V shed 4 bases, J shed 4 bases, and the junction held 6 bases outside the gene matches. CDR3 in amino acids: CASSLVSSGETQYF. The CDR3 region has the DNA TGTGCCAGCAGCCTTGTTTCTAGCGGAGAGACCCAGTACTTC.

The J gene is TRBJ2-1, the V gene TRBV14; D may be TRBD2 (6 bases). Germline V gives CDR1 SGHDN, CDR2 FVKESK. The V and J ends lost 4 bases and 5 bases respectively, with 12 bases between them. This CDR3 has 14 amino acids. The CDR3 is CASSLALANNEQFF. The DNA of the CDR3 is TGTGCCAGCAGCCTGGCGCTAGCGAACAATGAGCAGTTCTTC. The full variable domain, completed using reference TRBV14 and TRBJ2-1, is EAGVTQFPSHSVIEKGQTVTLRCDPISGHDNLYWYRRVMGKEIKFLLHFVKESKQDESGMPNNRFLAERTGGTYSTLKVQPAELEDSGVYFCASSLALANNEQFFGPGTRLTVL.

The chain employs TRBV10-1 and TRBJ1-1, with no clear D. CDR3 size: 13 residues. The germline V and J ends were trimmed by 3 bases and 0 bases, with 5 bases remaining between them. Germline CDR1 reads WNHNN; CDR2 reads SYGVQD (reference sequence). CDR3 bases: TGCGCCAGCAGTGAAACACTGAACACTGAAGCTTTCTTT. It is translated as CASSETLNTEAFF.

The chain joins TRBV14 to TRBJ1-3; D not resolved. Germline CDR1 and CDR2: SGHDN and FVKESK. This CDR3 has 15 amino acids. V was shortened by 1 base and J by 0 bases, with 7 bases between the two germline ends. The CDR3 loop is CASSQVLSSGNTIYF. The CDR3 DNA sequence: TGTGCCAGCAGCCAAGTCTTGAGCTCTGGAAACACCATATATTTT.

This chain uses TRBV5-6 with TRBJ1-2; D may be TRBD1 (5 bases). V was shortened by 3 bases and J by 4 bases, with 13 bases between the two germline ends. The CDR3 length is 14 residues. The V gene's germline CDR1 is SGHDT and CDR2 YYEEEE. Written as DNA, the CDR3 is TGTGCCAGCAGCTGGGAGGGACGGAGCTATGGCTACACCTTC. Amino acids: CASSWEGRSYGYTF.

The V and J genes are TRBV11-3 and TRBJ2-1; D is perhaps TRBD1 or TRBD2 (5 bases each). CDR1 is SGHNT, CDR2 YENEEA, per germline. V gave up 1 base and J gave up 8 bases, with 18 bases separating them. This CDR3 region has 16 residues. The CDR3 region is CASSLGGTKPGDEQFF. In nucleotides, the CDR3 is TGTGCCAGCAGCTTAGGTGGGACCAAACCCGGGGATGAGCAGTTCTTC.

The chain is built from TRBV11-1 and TRBJ1-1, with 8 bases fitting TRBD1. V trimming: 4 bases; J trimming: 6 bases; junction bases outside the gene matches: 7. The germline CDR1 and CDR2 sequences are SGHAT and FQDESV (reference sequence). This CDR3 has 14 amino acids. CDR3 sequence: CASSSGQGWAEAFF. Written as DNA, the CDR3 is TGTGCCAGCAGCTCCGGACAGGGTTGGGCTGAAGCTTTCTTT.

This chain joins TRBV7-2 and TRBJ2-1; weak D call: TRBD2 (6 bases). The germline gives CDR1 SGHTA, CDR2 FQGNSA. Trimming pared 0 bases from V and 9 bases from J, leaving 15 bases between. This CDR3 has 15 residues. The CDR3 sequence is CASSLAGGRSGEQFF. In DNA, the CDR3 is TGTGCCAGCAGCTTAGCGGGGGGTAGGAGCGGTGAGCAGTTCTTC.

A single count supports this clone. This rearrangement joins TRBV10-3 to TRBJ2-1, with D perhaps assigned TRBD1 or TRBD2 (5 bases each). The CDR3 totals 15 residues. V was clipped by 2 bases and J by 6 bases, with 14 bases between them. CDR1 and CDR2 (germline): ENHRY, SYGVKD. CDR3: CAISEGVTAVNEQFF. CDR3 sequence (DNA): TGTGCCATCAGTGAGGGGGTGACAGCGGTCAATGAGCAGTTCTTC.

The chain uses TRBV14 and TRBJ2-3; D gene uncertain. CDR3 size: 13 residues. The germline V and J ends were trimmed by 0 bases and 3 bases, with 4 bases remaining between them. CDR1 is SGHDN, CDR2 FVKESK, per germline. The CDR3: CASSQDWTDTQYF. Written as DNA, the CDR3 is TGTGCCAGCAGCCAAGATTGGACAGATACGCAGTATTTT.